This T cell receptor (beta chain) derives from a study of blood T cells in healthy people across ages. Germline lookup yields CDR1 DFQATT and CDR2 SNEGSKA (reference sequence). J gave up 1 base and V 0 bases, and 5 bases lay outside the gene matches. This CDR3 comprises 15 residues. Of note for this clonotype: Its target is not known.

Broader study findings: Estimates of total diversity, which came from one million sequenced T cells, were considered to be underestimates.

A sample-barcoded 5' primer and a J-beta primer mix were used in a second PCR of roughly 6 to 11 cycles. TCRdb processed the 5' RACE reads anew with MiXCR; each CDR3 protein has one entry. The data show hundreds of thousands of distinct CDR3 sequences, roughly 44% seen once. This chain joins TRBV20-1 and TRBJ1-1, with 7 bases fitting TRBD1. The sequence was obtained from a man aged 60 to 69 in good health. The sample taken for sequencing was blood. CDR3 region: CSARDWGQQNTEAFF. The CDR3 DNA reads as TGCAGTGCTAGAGATTGGGGACAGCAGAACACTGAAGCTTTCTTT.